This entry is about one TCR beta chain. Its antigen is still unknown. Using immunoSEQ multiplex PCR, the repertoire was profiled, and TCRdb retains in-frame clones only, with some absent. The sample comprises approximately 260,000 clones, 80% to 90% of which are singletons, and over 0.95% rests with the top ten. The sample comes from a study of cytomegalovirus exposure and HLA in healthy donors. Study-level findings and limits: CMV antigen specificity was confirmed in vitro for a few CMV-associated chains. The dataset shows that most TCR sequences were rare, while some public TCRs occurred in many donors.

Germline-derived CDR1 and CDR2 are SGDLS and YYNGEE. The CDR3 totals 14 residues. The V and J ends lost 4 bases and 6 bases respectively, with 13 bases between them. Separate from the 666-subject first cohort, the roughly 120-subject validation cohort was the one that the donors belonged to. J is TRBJ2-2 and V is TRBV9; possibly TRBD2 for D (5 bases). What was sequenced was PBMCs. This TCR came from a woman younger than 30 in good health and CMV-seronegative. The CDR3: CASSPWERSGELFF. CDR3 DNA: TGTGCCAGCAGCCCCTGGGAGAGGTCCGGGGAGCTGTTTTTT.